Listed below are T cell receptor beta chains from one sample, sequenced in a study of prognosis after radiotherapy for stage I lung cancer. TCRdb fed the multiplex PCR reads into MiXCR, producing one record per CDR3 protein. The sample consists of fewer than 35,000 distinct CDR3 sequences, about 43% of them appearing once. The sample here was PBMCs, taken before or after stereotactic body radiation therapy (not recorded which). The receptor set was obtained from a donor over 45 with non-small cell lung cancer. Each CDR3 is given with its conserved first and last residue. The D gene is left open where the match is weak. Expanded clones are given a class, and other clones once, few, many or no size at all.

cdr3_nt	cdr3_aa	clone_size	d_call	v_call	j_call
TGTGCCAGCAGTTGGACTAGTGGAACAGATACGCAGTATTTT	CASSWTSGTDTQYF	many	TRBD2	TRBV6-2/TRBV6-3	TRBJ2-3
TGTGCCAGCAGTCAGGGTTATAGGGCTGATGGCTACACCTTC	CASSQGYRADGYTF	many	NA	TRBV27	TRBJ1-2
TGTGCCAGTACTCGAAGGGGGTGTGGGAGTAGGGTCCCAGATACCCAGTATTTT	CASTRRGCGSRVPDTQYF	NA	NA	TRBV19	TRBJ2-3
TGTGCCAGCAGTTCTCCTAAAGATACGCAGTATTTT	CASSSPKDTQYF	many	NA	TRBV28	TRBJ2-3
TGTGCCACCCGACAGGGTGGCCACAATGAGCAGTTCTTC	CATRQGGHNEQFF	NA	TRBD1	TRBV24-1	TRBJ2-1
TGTGCCAGCAGTGAACGTCGGACTAATCAGCCCCAGCATTTT	CASSERRTNQPQHF	many	NA	TRBV6-1	TRBJ1-5
TGTGCCAGCAGCTTAGAGGGGGGGTGGCCCGGGGAGCTGTTTTTT	CASSLEGGWPGELFF	many	NA	TRBV7-8	TRBJ2-2
TGTGCCAGCAGCCCAAACCCTCCGGGACCCCAGTACTTC	CASSPNPPGPQYF	NA	NA	TRBV5-6	TRBJ2-5
TGTGCCAGCAGCCCCTCGGCTAGCGGGAGTTTCGACGATCAGTACTTC	CASSPSASGSFDDQYF	NA	TRBD2	TRBV9	TRBJ2-7
TGTGCCAGCAGTTTCCGAGACGGCGGTACTCCTCCGGCAACAGATACGCAGTATTTT	CASSFRDGGTPPATDTQYF	medium-sized	NA	TRBV12-3/TRBV12-4	TRBJ2-3
TGTGCCAGCAGCCCGGGAAGTCTAGGGCGGGAGAACACCGGGGAGCTGTTTTTT	CASSPGSLGRENTGELFF	many	NA	TRBV4-2	TRBJ2-2
TGTGCCAGCAGCTTATCGAGGAGTCGGGTGGATACCCAGTATTTT	CASSLSRSRVDTQYF	NA	NA	TRBV7-2	TRBJ2-3
TGTGCCAGCAGCGTACGGATAGCGGTAGATACGCATTATTTT	CASSVRIAVDTHYF	NA	NA	TRBV9	TRBJ2-3
TGTGCCAGCAGCGTAGCGACAAATCGCAATTCACCCCTCCACTTT	CASSVATNRNSPLHF	NA	NA	TRBV9	TRBJ1-6
TGTGCCTGTACCGACCGGGGCTTCCTGACTTTC	CACTDRGFLTF	NA	NA	TRBV30	TRBJ2-6
TGTGCCATCAGTGAGTCTGTCTTCGGGCAGCCCAAGAATTTT	CAISESVFGQPKNF	NA	NA	TRBV10-3	TRBJ1-5
TGTGCCAGCAGCTTCACCGGGACTATCCCCTACGAGCATTACTTC	CASSFTGTIPYEHYF	NA	TRBD2	TRBV7-2	TRBJ2-7
TGTGCCAGCAGCTTAGCAACCTCCGGGGCGTCTGGAAACACCATATATTTT	CASSLATSGASGNTIYF	many	NA	TRBV7-9	TRBJ1-3
TGTGCCAGCAGTGTGTTTTGGGCTACCTACGAGCGTTACTTC	CASSVFWATYERYF	NA	NA	TRBV6-1	TRBJ2-7
TGTGCCAGCAGCGTAGAAGGAAGTCCTAATACGCAGTATTTT	CASSVEGSPNTQYF	many	NA	TRBV9	TRBJ2-3
TGTGCCAGCACGGGACAGGGGACTTTCTTC	CASTGQGTFF	many	TRBD1	TRBV14	TRBJ1-2
TGTGCCACCAGTGATTTAGGTAACTATGGATACACCTTC	CATSDLGNYGYTF	NA	NA	TRBV24-1	TRBJ1-2
TGTGCCAGCAGCTTAGCCTGGACAGGGACTGGCTACACCTTC	CASSLAWTGTGYTF	NA	TRBD1	TRBV11-2	TRBJ1-2
TGTGCCACCAAAGATTCGGGTCGCACAGATACGCAGTATTTT	CATKDSGRTDTQYF	many	NA	TRBV15	TRBJ2-3
TGCAGTTCGCCGAGTCTGACTAGCGGGAAGGCTAGGAATACGCAGTATTTT	CSSPSLTSGKARNTQYF	NA	TRBD2	TRBV20-1	TRBJ2-3
TGTGCCTGGAGTGGGCAGGCGAATGGCTACACCTTC	CAWSGQANGYTF	medium-sized	NA	TRBV30	TRBJ1-2
TGTGCCAGCAGCGGAGGGACGGGAGGAATCCATGCTACAGGGGAGTTTTTTTTT	CASSGGTGGIHATGEFFF	NA	NA	TRBV9	TRBJ2-2